The next 2 T cell receptor beta chains were all read from a single sample in a study of patients and donors after allogeneic stem cell transplantation. TCRdb reprocessed the RT-PCR reads via MiXCR and lists one record per CDR3 protein. The sample lists about 110,000 distinct CDR3 sequences, around 33% seen once, with roughly 27% in the top ten. Sequencing used blood, either unsorted or a sorted T cell fraction (not recorded which). These receptors came from a human donor who was either an allogeneic HSCT recipient or a stem cell or donor lymphocyte infusion donor (not recorded which). It is not recorded whose cells these are; they may come from a transplant donor.

This chain connects TRBV7-9 to TRBJ2-5, with D maybe TRBD1 (6 bases). This CDR3 is built from 13 residues. V dropped 5 bases and J dropped 10 bases, with 17 bases sitting between them. The V gene's germline CDR1 is SEHNR and CDR2 FQNEAQ (reference sequence). CDR3 in DNA: TGTGCCAGCAGCCAGGGGACAACCAGGAGCCAGTACTTC. Translated: CASSQGTTRSQYF.

Ten or more counts support this clonotype. The V gene is TRBV4-3, the J gene TRBJ1-2, with D possibly TRBD1 on 5 matching bases. Germline CDR1 LGHNA, CDR2 YSLEER. The CDR3 has 15 residues. Trimming cost V 0 bases and J 4 bases, with 12 bases left between them. CDR3 bases: TGCGCCAGCAGCCAAGAATCAGGGTTCGGCTATGGCTACACCTTC. Its protein is CASSQESGFGYGYTF.